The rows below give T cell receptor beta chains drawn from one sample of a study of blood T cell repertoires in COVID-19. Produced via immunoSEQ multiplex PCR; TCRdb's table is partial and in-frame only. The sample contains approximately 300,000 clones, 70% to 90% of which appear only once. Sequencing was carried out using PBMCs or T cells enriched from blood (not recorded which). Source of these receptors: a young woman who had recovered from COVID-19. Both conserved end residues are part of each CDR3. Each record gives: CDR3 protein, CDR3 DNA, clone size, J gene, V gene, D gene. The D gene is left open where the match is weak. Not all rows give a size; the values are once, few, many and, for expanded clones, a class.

CASSVEGYGYTF TGTGCCAGCAGTGTGGAGGGGTACGGCTACACCTTC - TRBJ1-2 TRBV2 -
CASSPAYEQYF TGTGCCAGCAGTCCGGCCTACGAGCAGTACTTC - TRBJ2-7 TRBV6-2/TRBV6-3 -
CASSYTGNTEAFF TGTGCCAGCAGTTACACAGGTAACACTGAAGCTTTCTTT - TRBJ1-1 TRBV6-5 -
CAWRDSGRHEVGELFF TGTGCCTGGAGAGACAGCGGGAGGCACGAGGTCGGGGAGCTGTTTTTT - TRBJ2-2 TRBV30 TRBD2
CASSLTGGADEKLFF TGTGCCAGCAGCTTGACAGGGGGCGCTGACGAAAAACTGTTTTTT - TRBJ1-4 TRBV5-6 TRBD1
CASSQDRTGHGYTF TGTGCCAGCAGCCAAGACAGGACAGGGCATGGCTACACCTTC - TRBJ1-2 TRBV4-2 TRBD1
CASSAHRQTSPNEQFF TGTGCCAGCAGCGCACATCGACAGACTAGCCCAAATGAGCAGTTCTTC - TRBJ2-1 TRBV7-2 TRBD2
CASSPGQGTNEKLFF TGTGCCAGCTCACCGGGACAGGGGACTAATGAAAAACTGTTTTTT - TRBJ1-4 TRBV18 TRBD1
CASSGGTSPNEKLFF TGTGCCAGCAGCGGAGGGACTTCTCCTAATGAAAAACTGTTTTTT - TRBJ1-4 TRBV2 -
CASSSVPGLARGQETQYF TGTGCCAGTAGTTCCGTTCCGGGACTAGCAAGGGGACAAGAGACCCAGTACTTC - TRBJ2-5 TRBV19 TRBD2
CASSAINRVSNQPQHF TGTGCCAGCAGTGCAATTAACAGGGTTAGCAATCAGCCCCAGCATTTT - TRBJ1-5 TRBV28 -
CASRPGYSGNTIYF TGTGCCAGCAGACCAGGGTACTCTGGAAACACCATATATTTT - TRBJ1-3 TRBV6-5 -
CAWSRLAKETQYF TGTGCCTGGAGTAGATTAGCGAAAGAGACCCAGTACTTC once TRBJ2-5 TRBV30 -
CASSPRDRLTEAFF TGTGCCAGCAGCCCCCGGGACAGACTCACTGAAGCTTTCTTT - TRBJ1-1 TRBV9 TRBD1
CASTDRVPNYGYTF TGTGCCAGTACCGACAGAGTTCCTAACTATGGCTACACCTTC - TRBJ1-2 TRBV19 -
CASSPVSRDRVTEAFF TGTGCCAGCAGCCCCGTCTCCCGGGACAGGGTCACTGAAGCTTTCTTT few TRBJ1-1 TRBV11-2 TRBD1
CASSLGSGGEYNEQFF TGTGCCAGCAGCTTGGGAAGCGGGGGGGAATACAATGAGCAGTTCTTC - TRBJ2-1 TRBV5-4 TRBD2
CASSPPTGYYEQYF TGTGCCAGCAGCCCGCCGACAGGCTACTACGAGCAGTACTTC - TRBJ2-7 TRBV3-1/TRBV3-2 -
CASSKSLTSGGIYEQYF TGTGCCAGCAGCAAGTCACTGACTAGCGGGGGGATCTACGAGCAGTACTTC many TRBJ2-7 TRBV11-2 TRBD2
CASSLYLSGGQGTDTQYF TGTGCCAGCAGTTTATATCTATCCGGGGGACAGGGGACAGATACGCAGTATTTT - TRBJ2-3 TRBV28 TRBD1
CASSLVSSGSQETQYF TGTGCCAGCAGCTTAGTTTCAAGCGGGAGCCAAGAGACCCAGTACTTC - TRBJ2-5 TRBV7-2 TRBD2
CSVEEGTYNEQFF TGCAGCGTTGAGGAGGGGACCTACAATGAGCAGTTCTTC - TRBJ2-1 TRBV29-1 -
CASSQGQPGGYEQYF TGCGCCAGCAGCCAGGGACAGCCCGGGGGCTACGAGCAGTACTTC - TRBJ2-7 TRBV5-1 -
CAWSFNRGHNGELFF TGTGCCTGGAGTTTTAACAGGGGGCATAACGGGGAGCTGTTTTTT once TRBJ2-2 TRBV30 TRBD1
CASSYTISGSTYEQYF TGTGCCAGCAGCTACACGATTAGCGGGAGCACGTACGAGCAGTACTTC - TRBJ2-7 TRBV11-2 TRBD2